This entry describes one T cell receptor (beta chain). What it binds is not known. The germline gene is not matched at one end of the junction; a read error may be the cause. The data derive from a study of Graves' ophthalmopathy and Graves' hyperthyroidism. Study-level points and caveats: Detected in blood as well were most expanded thyroid clonotypes with frequency above 0.001.

Patients with other autoimmune diseases, uncontrolled infections, pregnancy or lactation were excluded. It was on clinical symptoms, serum thyroxine, TRAb, thyroid ultrasound and orbital computed tomography that diagnosis relied. Amplification of TCR beta CDR3 regions used RNA transcripts. First-round RT-PCR used HTBI primers; second-round multiplex PCR followed. TCRdb used MiXCR to reprocess the multiplex PCR reads, holding one entry per CDR3 protein. The table records around 520,000 distinct CDR3 sequences, under 40% of them present only once. This clonotype was obtained from an adult man with Graves' hyperthyroidism. What was sequenced was peripheral blood or thyroid tissue (not recorded which).

CDR3 sequence (DNA): TGTGCCAGCAGCTTCGGAGGGACTGGGGCCGACGTCCTGACTTTC. Translated, it gives CASSFGGTGADVLTF. The chain links TRBV5-4 to TRBJ2-6; D is perhaps TRBD2 (6 bases). CDR1 is SGHNT, CDR2 YYREEE, per germline (reference sequence). CDR3 length equals 15 residues.